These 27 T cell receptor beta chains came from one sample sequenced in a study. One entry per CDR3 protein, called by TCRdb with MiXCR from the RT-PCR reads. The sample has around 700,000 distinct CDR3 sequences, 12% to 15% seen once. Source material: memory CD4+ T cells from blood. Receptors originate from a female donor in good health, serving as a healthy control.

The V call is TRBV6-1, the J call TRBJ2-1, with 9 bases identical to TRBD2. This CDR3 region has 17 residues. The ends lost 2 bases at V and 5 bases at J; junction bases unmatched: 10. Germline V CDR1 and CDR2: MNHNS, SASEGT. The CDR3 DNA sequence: TGTGCCAGCAGTGAATTCGTGGGCGGGAGGGAGAACAATGAGCAGTTCTTC. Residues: CASSEFVGGRENNEQFF.

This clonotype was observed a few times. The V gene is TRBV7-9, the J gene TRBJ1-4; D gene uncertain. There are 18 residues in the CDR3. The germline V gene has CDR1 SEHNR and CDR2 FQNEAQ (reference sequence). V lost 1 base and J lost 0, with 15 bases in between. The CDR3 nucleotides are TGTGCCAGCAGCTTAGTTTCGTACAGATTAGCAACTAATGAAAAACTGTTTTTT. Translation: CASSLVSYRLATNEKLFF.

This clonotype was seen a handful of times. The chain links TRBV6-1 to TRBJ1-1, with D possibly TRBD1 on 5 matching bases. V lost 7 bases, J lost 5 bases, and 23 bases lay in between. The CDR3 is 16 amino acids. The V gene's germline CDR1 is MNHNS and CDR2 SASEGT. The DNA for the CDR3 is TGTGCCAGCACCTCCGGACACTCCGGGGGGTCTACTGAAGCTTTCTTT. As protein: CASTSGHSGGSTEAFF.

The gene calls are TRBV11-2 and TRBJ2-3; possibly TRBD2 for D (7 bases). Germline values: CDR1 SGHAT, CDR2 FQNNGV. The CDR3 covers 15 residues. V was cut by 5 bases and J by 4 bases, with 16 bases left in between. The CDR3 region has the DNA TGTGCCAGCAGCGTGGGGGGGGCGCGAGCAGATACGCAGTATTTT. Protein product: CASSVGGARADTQYF.

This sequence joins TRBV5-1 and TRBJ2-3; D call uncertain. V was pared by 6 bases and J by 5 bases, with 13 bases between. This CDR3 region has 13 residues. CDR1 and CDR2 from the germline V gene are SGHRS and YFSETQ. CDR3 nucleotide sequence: TGCGCCAGCAACCCCATGGGGTTAGATACGCAGTATTTT. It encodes CASNPMGLDTQYF.

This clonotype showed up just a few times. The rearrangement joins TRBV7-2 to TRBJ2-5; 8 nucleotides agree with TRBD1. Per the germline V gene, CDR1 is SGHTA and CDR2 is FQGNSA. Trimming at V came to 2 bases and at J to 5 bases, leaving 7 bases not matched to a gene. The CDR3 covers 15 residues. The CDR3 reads CASSLRAGQGETQYF. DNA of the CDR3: TGTGCCAGCAGCTTAAGGGCCGGACAGGGTGAGACCCAGTACTTC. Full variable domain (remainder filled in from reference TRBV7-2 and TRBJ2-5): GAGVSQSPSNKVTEKGKDVELRCDPISGHTALYWYRQSLGQGLEFLIYFQGNSAPDKSGLPSDRFSAERTGGSVSTLTIQRTQQEDSAVYLCASSLRAGQGETQYFGPGTRLLVL.

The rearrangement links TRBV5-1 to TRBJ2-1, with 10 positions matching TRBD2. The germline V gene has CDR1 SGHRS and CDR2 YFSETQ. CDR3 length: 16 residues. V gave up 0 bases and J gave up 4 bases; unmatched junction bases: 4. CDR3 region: CASSLGLAGEYNEQFF. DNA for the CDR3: TGCGCCAGCAGCTTGGGGCTAGCGGGAGAATACAATGAGCAGTTCTTC.

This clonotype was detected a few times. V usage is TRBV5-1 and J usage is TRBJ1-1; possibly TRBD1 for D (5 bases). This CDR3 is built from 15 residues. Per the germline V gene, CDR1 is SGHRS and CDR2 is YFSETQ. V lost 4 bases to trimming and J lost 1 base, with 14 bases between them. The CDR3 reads CASSLRQNTNTEAFF. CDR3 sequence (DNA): TGCGCCAGCAGCCTAAGACAGAACACGAACACTGAAGCTTTCTTT.

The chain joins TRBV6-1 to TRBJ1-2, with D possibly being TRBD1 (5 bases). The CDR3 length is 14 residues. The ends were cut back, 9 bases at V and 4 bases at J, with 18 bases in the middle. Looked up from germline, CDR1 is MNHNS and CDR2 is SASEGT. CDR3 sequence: CASNPPGGSYGYTF. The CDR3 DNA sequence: TGTGCCAGTAACCCTCCGGGGGGGTCCTATGGCTACACCTTC.

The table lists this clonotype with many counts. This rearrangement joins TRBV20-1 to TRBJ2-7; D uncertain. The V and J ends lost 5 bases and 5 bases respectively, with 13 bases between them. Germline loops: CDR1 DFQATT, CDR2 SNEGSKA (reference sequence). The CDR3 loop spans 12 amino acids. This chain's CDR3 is CSAPMSSHEQYF. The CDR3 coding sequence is TGCAGTGCTCCCATGAGTTCCCACGAGCAGTACTTC.

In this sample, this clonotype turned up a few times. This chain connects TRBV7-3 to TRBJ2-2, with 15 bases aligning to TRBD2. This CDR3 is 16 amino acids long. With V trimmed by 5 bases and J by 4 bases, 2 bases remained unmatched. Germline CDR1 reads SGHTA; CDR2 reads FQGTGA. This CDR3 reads CASSRGLAGGTGELFF. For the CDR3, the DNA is TGTGCCAGCAGCCGGGGACTAGCGGGAGGCACCGGGGAGCTGTTTTTT.

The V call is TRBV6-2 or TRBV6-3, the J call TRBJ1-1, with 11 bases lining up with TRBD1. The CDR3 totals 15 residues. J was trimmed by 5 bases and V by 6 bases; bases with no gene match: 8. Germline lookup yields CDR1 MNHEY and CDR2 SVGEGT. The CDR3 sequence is CASRVGTGGGTEAFF. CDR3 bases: TGTGCCAGCAGGGTGGGGACAGGGGGGGGGACTGAAGCTTTCTTT.

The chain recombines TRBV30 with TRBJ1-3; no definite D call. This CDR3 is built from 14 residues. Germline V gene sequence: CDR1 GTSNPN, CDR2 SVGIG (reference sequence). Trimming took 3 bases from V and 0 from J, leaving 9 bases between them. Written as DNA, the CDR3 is TGTGCCTGGAGCGGTCCCGACTCTGGAAACACCATATATTTT. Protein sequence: CAWSGPDSGNTIYF.

The CDR3 spells CASSPLSGGSGANVLTF. The CDR3 DNA is TGTGCCAGCAGCCCCCTTTCGGGGGGTTCTGGGGCCAACGTCCTGACTTTC. The V call is TRBV7-9, the J call TRBJ2-6; TRBD2 matches 7 bases. The germline V gene encodes CDR1 SEHNR and CDR2 FQNEAQ (reference sequence). CDR3 size: 17 residues. V was clipped by 5 bases and J by 1 base; unmatched bases: 8.

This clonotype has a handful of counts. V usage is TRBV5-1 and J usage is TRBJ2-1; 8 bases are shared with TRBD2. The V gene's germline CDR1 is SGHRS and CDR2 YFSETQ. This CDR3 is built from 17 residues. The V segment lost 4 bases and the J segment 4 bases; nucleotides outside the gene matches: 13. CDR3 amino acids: CASSGQFVAGRYNEQFF. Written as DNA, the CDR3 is TGCGCCAGCAGCGGACAGTTTGTAGCGGGAAGGTACAATGAGCAGTTCTTC.

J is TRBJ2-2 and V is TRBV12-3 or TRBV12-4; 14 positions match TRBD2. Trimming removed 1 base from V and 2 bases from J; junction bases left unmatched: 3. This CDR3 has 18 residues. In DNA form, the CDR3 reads TGTGCCAGCAGTTTAGACGGGACTAGCGGGGGAAACACCGGGGAGCTGTTTTTT. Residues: CASSLDGTSGGNTGELFF.

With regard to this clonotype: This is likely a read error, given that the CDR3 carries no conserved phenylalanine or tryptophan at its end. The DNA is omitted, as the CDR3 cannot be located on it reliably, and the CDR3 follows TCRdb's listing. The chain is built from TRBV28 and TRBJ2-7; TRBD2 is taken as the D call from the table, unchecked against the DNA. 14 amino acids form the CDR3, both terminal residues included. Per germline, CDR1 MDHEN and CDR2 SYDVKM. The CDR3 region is CASSSGTSGRLFSL.

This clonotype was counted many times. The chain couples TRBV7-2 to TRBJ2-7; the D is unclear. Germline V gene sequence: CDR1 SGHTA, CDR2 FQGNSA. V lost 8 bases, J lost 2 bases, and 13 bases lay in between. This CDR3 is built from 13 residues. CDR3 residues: CASGSPDAYEQYF. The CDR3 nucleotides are TGTGCCAGCGGGTCCCCGGATGCCTACGAGCAGTACTTC.

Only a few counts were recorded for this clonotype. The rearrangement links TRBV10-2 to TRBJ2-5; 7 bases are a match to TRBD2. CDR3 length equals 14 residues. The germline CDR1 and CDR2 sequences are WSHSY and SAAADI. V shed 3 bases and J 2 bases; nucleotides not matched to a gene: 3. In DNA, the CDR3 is TGCGCCAGCAGTGATTGGGGGGGGCAAGAGACCCAGTACTTC. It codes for CASSDWGGQETQYF.

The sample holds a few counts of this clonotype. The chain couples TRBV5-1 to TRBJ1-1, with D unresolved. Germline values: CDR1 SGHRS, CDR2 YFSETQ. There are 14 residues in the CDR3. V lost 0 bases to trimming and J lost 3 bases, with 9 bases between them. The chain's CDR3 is CASSLGTIYTEAFF. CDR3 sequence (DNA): TGCGCCAGCAGCTTGGGGACTATTTACACTGAAGCTTTCTTT.

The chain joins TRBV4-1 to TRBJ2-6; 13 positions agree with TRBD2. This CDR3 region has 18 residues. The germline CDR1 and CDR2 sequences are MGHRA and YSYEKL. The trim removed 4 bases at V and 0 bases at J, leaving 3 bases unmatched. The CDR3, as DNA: TGCGCCAGCAGCCGCGGACTAGCGGGAGTCTCTGGGGCCAACGTCCTGACTTTC. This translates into CASSRGLAGVSGANVLTF.

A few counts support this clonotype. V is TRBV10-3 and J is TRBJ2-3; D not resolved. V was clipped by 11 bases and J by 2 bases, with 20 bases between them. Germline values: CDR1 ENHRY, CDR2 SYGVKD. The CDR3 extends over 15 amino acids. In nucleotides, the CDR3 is TGTGCCGTATCGTTGGCGGTTGGTTCCACAGATACGCAGTATTTT. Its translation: CAVSLAVGSTDTQYF.

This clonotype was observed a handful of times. For the CDR3, the DNA is TGTGCCAGCGGGTCTGCGGGACAGGCAGGCTACGAGCAGTACTTC. Residues: CASGSAGQAGYEQYF. The chain links TRBV28 to TRBJ2-7; 8 nucleotides line up with TRBD1. This CDR3 has 15 amino acids. V was pared by 8 bases and J by 3 bases, with 12 bases of the junction left unmatched. Germline CDR1 and CDR2: MDHEN and SYDVKM.

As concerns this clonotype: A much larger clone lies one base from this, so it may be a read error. CDR3: CATSRAVGGTYEQFF. The CDR3, as DNA: TGTGCCACCAGCAGGGCTGTGGGGGGAACCTACGAGCAGTTCTTC. V is TRBV15 and J is TRBJ2-1, with a tentative D call TRBD2 (6 bases). This CDR3 comprises 15 residues. Trimming stripped 3 bases from V and 10 bases from J, with 19 bases between. Germline CDR1 LNHNV, CDR2 YYDKDF (reference sequence).

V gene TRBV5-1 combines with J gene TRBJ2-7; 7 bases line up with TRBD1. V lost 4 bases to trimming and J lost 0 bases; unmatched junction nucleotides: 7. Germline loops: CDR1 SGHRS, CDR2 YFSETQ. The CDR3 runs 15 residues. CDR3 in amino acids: CASSTTGLSSYEQYF. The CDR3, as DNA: TGCGCCAGCAGCACGACAGGGCTTAGCTCCTACGAGCAGTACTTC.

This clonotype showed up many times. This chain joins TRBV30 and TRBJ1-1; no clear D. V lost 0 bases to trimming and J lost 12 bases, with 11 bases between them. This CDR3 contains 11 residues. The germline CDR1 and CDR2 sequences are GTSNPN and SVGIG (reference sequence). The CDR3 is CAWSVSPSTFF. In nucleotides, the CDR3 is TGTGCCTGGAGTGTAAGTCCATCCACTTTCTTT.

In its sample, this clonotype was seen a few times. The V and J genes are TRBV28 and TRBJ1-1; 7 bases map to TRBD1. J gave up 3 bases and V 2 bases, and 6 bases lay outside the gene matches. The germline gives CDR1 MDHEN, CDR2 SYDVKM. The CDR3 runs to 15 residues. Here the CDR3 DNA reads TGTGCCAGCAGTTTAACAGGGGTGCAGGACACTGAAGCTTTCTTT. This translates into CASSLTGVQDTEAFF. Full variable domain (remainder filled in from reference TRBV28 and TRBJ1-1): DVKVTQSSRYLVKRTGEKVFLECVQDMDHENMFWYRQDPGLGLRLIYFSYDVKMKEKGDIPEGYSVSREKKERFSLILESASTNQTSMYLCASSLTGVQDTEAFFGQGTRLTVV.